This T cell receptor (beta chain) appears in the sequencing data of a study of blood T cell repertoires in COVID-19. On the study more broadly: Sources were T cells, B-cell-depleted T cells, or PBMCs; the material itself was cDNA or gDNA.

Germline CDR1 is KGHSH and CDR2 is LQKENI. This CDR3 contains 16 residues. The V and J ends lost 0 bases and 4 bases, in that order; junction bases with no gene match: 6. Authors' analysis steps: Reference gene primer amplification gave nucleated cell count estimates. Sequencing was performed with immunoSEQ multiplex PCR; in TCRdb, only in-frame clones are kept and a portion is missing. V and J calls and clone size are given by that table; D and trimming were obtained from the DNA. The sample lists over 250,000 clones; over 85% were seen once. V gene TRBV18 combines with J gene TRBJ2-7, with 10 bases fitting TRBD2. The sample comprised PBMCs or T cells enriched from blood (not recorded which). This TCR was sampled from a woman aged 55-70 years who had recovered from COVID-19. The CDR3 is CASSPPGAGGRYEQYF. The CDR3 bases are TGTGCCAGCTCACCACCAGGAGCGGGAGGGCGGTACGAGCAGTACTTC.